This TCR beta chain derives from a study of kidney transplant recipient with SARS-CoV-2 infection. This clonotype was seen only once. One base away lies a much larger clone, so this may be a sequencing read error. Per germline, CDR1 LGHDT and CDR2 YNNKEL (reference sequence). The CDR3 is 15 residues long. TCRdb independently ran MiXCR on the reads; one entry per CDR3 protein. The sample shows 200,000 to 300,000 distinct CDR3 sequences, 25% to 35% of them seen only once. This rearrangement joins TRBV3-1 to TRBJ1-2; the D gene is possibly TRBD1 (5 bases). The material was a blood sample, obtained at baseline and on roughly day 110 from a kidney transplant recipient. This receptor was taken from a male patient aged 25 to 39 who had COVID-19 and was a kidney transplant recipient. Some T cells may trace back to the graft donor. CDR3 bases: TGTGCCAGCAGCCGGCTTCCGGGGCCTAACTATGGCTGCACCTTC. Its protein is CASSRLPGPNYGCTF.